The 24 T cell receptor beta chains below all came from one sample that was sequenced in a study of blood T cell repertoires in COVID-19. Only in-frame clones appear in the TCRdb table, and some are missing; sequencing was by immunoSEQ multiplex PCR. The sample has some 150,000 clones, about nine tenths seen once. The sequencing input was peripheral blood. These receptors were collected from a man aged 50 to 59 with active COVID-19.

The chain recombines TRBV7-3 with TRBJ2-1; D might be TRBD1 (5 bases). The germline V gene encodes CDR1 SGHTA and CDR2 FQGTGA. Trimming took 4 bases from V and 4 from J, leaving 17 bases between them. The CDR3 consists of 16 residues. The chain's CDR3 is CASSSIKGLGYNEQFF. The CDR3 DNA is TGTGCCAGCAGCTCTATAAAGGGGTTGGGGTACAATGAGCAGTTCTTC.

The DNA of the CDR3 is TGTGCCACCCTTGACAGGGGGCAGCTTGTGGAGGGCTACACCTTC. Amino acid sequence: CATLDRGQLVEGYTF. The chain carries TRBV6-5 and TRBJ1-2, with TRBD1 identical over 10 bases. Germline assignment: CDR1 MNHEY and CDR2 SVGAGI. The junction had 16 bases not matched to a gene; V was cut back by 10 bases and J by 8 bases. This CDR3 has 15 amino acids.

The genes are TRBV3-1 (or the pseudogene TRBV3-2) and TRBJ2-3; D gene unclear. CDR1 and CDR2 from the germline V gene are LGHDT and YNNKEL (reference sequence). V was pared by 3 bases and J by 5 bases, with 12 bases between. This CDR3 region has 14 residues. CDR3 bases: TGTGCCAGCAGCCAGACCCTCACAGTAGATACGCAGTATTTT. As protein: CASSQTLTVDTQYF.

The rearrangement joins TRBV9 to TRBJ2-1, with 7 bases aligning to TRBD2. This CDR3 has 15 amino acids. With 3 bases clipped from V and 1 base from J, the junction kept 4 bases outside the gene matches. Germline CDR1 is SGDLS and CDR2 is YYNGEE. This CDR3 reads CASSEGTISYNEQFF. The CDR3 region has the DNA TGTGCCAGCAGCGAGGGGACTATTTCCTACAATGAGCAGTTCTTC.

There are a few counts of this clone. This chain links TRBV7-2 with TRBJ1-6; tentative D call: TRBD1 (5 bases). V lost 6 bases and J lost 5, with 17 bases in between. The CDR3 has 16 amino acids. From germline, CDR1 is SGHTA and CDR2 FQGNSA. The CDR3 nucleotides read TGTGCCAGCAGATTGGGGCAGGGCTTCGATAATTCACCCCTCCACTTT. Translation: CASRLGQGFDNSPLHF.

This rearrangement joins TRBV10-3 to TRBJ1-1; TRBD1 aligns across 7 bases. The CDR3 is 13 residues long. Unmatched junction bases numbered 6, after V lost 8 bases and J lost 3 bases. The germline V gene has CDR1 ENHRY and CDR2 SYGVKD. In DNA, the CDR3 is TGTGCCATCGGTCCTCAGGGGGACACTGAAGCTTTCTTT. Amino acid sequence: CAIGPQGDTEAFF.

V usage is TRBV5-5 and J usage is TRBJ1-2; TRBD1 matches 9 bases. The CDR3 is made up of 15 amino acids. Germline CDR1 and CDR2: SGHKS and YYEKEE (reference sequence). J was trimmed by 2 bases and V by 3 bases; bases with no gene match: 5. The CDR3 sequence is CASSYRDRANYGYTF. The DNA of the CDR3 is TGTGCCAGCAGCTACCGGGACAGGGCCAACTATGGCTACACCTTC.

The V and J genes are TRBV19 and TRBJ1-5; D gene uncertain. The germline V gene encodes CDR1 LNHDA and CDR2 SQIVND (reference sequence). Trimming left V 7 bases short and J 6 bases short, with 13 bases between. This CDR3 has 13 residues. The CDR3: CASNREWAQPQHF. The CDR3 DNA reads TGTGCCAGTAACCGGGAGTGGGCTCAGCCCCAGCATTTT. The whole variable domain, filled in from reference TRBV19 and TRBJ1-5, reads DGGITQSPKYLFRKEGQNVTLSCEQNLNHDAMYWYRQDPGQGLRLIYYSQIVNDFQKGDIAEGYSVSREKKESFPLTVTSAQKNPTAFYLCASNREWAQPQHFGDGTRLSIL.

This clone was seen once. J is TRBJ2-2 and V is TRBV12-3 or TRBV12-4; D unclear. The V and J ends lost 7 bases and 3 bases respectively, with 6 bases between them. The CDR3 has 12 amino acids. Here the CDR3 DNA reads TGTGCCAGCACCCAGGACACCGGGGAGCTGTTTTTT. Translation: CASTQDTGELFF.

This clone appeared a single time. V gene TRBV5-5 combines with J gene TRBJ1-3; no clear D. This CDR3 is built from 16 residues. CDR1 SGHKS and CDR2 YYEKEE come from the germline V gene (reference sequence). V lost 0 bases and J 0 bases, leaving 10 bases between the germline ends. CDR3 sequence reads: CASSLVVVPSGNTIYF. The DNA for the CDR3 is TGTGCCAGCAGCTTGGTCGTAGTCCCCTCTGGAAACACCATATATTTT.

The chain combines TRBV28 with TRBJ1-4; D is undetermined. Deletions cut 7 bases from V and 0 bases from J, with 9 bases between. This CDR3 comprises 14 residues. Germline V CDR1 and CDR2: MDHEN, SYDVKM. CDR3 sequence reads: CASTAGATNEKLFF. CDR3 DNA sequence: TGTGCCAGCACCGCAGGTGCAACTAATGAAAAACTGTTTTTT.

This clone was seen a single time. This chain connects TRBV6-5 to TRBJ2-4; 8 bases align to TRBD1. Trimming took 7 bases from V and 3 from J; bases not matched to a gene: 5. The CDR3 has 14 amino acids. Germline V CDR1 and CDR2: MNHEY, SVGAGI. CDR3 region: CASNQDRVKNIQYF. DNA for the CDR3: TGTGCCAGCAACCAGGACAGGGTCAAAAACATTCAGTACTTC.

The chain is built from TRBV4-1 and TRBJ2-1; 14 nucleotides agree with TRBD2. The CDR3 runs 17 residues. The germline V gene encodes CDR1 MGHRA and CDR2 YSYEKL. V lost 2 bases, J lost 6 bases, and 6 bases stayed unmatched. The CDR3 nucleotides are TGCGCCAGCAGCCAACCGAGACTAGCGGGGGGGGCCAATGAGCAGTTCTTC. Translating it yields CASSQPRLAGGANEQFF.

The CDR3 DNA sequence: TGTGCCAGCAGAAAAGGGGCGAGCTATGGCTACACCTTC. This sequence encodes CASRKGASYGYTF. V gene TRBV12-3 or TRBV12-4 combines with J gene TRBJ1-2; the D gene is possibly TRBD1 (5 bases). The length of the CDR3 is 13 residues. Trimming shortened V by 6 bases and J by 4 bases, and 12 bases separated the two germline ends.

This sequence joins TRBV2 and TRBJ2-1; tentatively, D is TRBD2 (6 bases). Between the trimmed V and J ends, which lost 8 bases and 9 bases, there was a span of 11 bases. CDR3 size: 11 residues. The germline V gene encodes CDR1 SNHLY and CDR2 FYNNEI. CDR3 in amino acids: CASERAGEQFF. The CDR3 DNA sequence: TGTGCCAGCGAGCGGGCGGGTGAGCAGTTCTTC.

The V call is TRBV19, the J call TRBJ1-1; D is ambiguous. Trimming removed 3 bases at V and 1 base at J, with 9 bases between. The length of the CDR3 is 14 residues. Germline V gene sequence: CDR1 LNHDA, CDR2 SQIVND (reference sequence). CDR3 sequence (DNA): TGTGCCAGTAGTATCACAGCCACGAACACTGAAGCTTTCTTT. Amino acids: CASSITATNTEAFF.

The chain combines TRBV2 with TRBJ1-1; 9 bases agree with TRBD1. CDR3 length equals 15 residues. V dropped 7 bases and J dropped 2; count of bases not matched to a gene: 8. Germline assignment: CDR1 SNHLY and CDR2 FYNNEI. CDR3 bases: TGTGCCAGCACCCGGGACAGGGTGTTTAACACTGAAGCTTTCTTT. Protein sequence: CASTRDRVFNTEAFF.

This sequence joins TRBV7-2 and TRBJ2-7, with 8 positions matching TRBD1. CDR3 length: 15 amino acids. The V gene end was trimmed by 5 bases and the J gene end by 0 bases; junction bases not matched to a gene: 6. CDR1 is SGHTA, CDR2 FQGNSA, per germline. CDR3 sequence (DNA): TGTGCCAGCAGCAGATCGGGACAGGCCTCCTACGAGCAGTACTTC. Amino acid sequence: CASSRSGQASYEQYF.

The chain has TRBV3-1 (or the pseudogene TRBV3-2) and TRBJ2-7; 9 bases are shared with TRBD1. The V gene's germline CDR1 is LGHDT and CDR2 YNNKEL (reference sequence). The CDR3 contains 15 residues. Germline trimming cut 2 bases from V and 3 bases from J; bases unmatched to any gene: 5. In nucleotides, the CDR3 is TGTGCCAGCAGCCAATCCCCGGGACAGGGCTACGAGCAGTACTTC. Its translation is CASSQSPGQGYEQYF.

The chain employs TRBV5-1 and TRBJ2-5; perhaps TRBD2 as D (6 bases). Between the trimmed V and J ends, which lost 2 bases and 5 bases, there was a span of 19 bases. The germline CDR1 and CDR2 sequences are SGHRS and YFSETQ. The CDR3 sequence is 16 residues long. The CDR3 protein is CASSFLEGLPWETQYF. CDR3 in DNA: TGCGCCAGCAGCTTCTTGGAGGGACTGCCGTGGGAGACCCAGTACTTC.

The CDR3 loop is CASSSRDKAAGNTIYF. CDR3 in DNA: TGTGCCAGCAGCAGTAGGGACAAGGCCGCTGGAAACACCATATATTTT. The V gene is TRBV11-2, the J gene TRBJ1-3, with D perhaps matching TRBD1 (6 bases). This CDR3 has 16 amino acids. The V gene's germline CDR1 is SGHAT and CDR2 FQNNGV. Trimming pared 5 bases from V and 2 bases from J, leaving 16 bases between.

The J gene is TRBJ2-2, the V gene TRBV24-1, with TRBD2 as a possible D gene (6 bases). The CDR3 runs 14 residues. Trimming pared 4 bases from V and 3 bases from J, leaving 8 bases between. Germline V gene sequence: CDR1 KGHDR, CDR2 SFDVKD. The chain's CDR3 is CATSEGGDTGELFF. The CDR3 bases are TGTGCCACCAGTGAAGGAGGGGACACCGGGGAGCTGTTTTTT.

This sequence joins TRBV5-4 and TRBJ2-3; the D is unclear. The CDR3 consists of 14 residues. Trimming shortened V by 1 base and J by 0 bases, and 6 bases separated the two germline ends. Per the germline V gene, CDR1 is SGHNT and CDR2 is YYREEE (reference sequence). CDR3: CASSLWASTDTQYF. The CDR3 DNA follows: TGTGCCAGCAGCTTGTGGGCGAGCACAGATACGCAGTATTTT.

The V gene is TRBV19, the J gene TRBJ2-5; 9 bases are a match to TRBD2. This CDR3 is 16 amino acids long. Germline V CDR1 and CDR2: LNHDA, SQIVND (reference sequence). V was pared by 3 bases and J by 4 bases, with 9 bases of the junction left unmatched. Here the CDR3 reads CASSIRRGGQRETQYF. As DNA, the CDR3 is TGTGCCAGTAGTATCCGGCGGGGGGGCCAGCGAGAGACCCAGTACTTC.